This T cell receptor (beta chain) was obtained from a study of T cell changes during pregnancy in multiple sclerosis (dated by TCRdb to between 2017 and 2020). Notes on the research overall: In women with multiple sclerosis, the researchers looked at how the T cell repertoire shifted as pregnancy progressed.

Regarding this clone: The antigen this receptor binds is unknown. No clone much larger than this one lies a single base away; base qualities are absent.

Library preparation was by the immunoSEQ multiplex PCR assay. TCRdb provides this immuneACCESS table in a form limited to in-frame rearrangements. Some clones are lacking; in checked studies, under half of them reflect an unresolved V gene, and why the rest are absent is not known. Present in this sample are about 20,000 clones, roughly nine tenths of which were seen just once. Clones ranked in the top ten supply about 8% of the sample. Per the germline V gene, MDHEN is the CDR1 and SYDVKM is the CDR2. Clipping removes 2 bases from V and 5 bases from J, with 7 as the unmatched junction base count. Taken from cysteine to phenylalanine, the CDR3 has 15 residues. Just the 45-base CDR3 DNA is kept, in frame starting at base 1.

The sequence is built from TRBV28 and TRBJ2-5; the junction holds 8 bases that match TRBD2. This TCR was recovered from a female donor in good health, enrolled as a control in a pregnancy study. The sample was CD8+ T cells from peripheral blood mononuclear cells, taken in the second trimester of pregnancy. The DNA sequence is TGTGCCAGCAGTTTAAGCGGGAGATGGGGTGAGACCCAGTACTTC. This gives the protein CASSLSGRWGETQYF.